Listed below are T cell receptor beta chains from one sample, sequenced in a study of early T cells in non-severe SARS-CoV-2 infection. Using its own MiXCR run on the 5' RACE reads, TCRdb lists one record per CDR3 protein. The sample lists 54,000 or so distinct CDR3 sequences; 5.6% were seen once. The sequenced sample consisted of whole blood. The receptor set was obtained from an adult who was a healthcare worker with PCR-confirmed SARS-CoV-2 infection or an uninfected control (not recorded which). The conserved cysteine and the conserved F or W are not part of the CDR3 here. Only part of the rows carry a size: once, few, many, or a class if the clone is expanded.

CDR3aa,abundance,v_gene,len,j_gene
AWENARQGEKLF,few,TRBV30,12,TRBJ1-4
SARPGASSYEQY,many,TRBV20-1,12,TRBJ2-7
ASSPPGETQY,many,TRBV19,10,TRBJ2-5
SSSGLSQETQY,few,TRBV29-1,11,TRBJ2-5
ASSFRGSGRATDTQY,few,TRBV5-1,15,TRBJ2-3
ASRGQGNTEAF,few,TRBV2,11,TRBJ1-1
ASSFSSDTQY,few,TRBV5-1,10,TRBJ2-3
ASSQASGGNEQF,few,TRBV4-2,12,TRBJ2-1
ASSLGLGLSNTEAF,-,TRBV11-1,14,TRBJ1-1
ASSLQGAEQF,many,TRBV7-2,10,TRBJ2-1
ASSPGTYEQY,medium-sized,TRBV9,10,TRBJ2-7
SAPGADTQY,few,TRBV20-1,9,TRBJ2-3
ASSRHIGGSLNEQF,-,TRBV19,14,TRBJ2-1
ASSLAGGVYNEQF,many,TRBV7-2,13,TRBJ2-1
SVDQTGGIKGYT,many,TRBV29-1,12,TRBJ1-2
SARPRKGLTYNEQF,many,TRBV20-1,14,TRBJ2-1